This T cell receptor beta chain was obtained from a study of blood T cell repertoires in COVID-19. Study in general: T cells, B-cell-depleted T cells, or PBMCs provided the cDNA or gDNA that served as material.

V shed 3 bases and J 8 bases; nucleotides not matched to a gene: 8. The CDR3 is made up of 15 amino acids. Germline V gives CDR1 LGHDT, CDR2 YNNKEL (reference sequence). Original handling: Estimation of nucleated cell counts was performed using reference gene primer amplification. Measured with immunoSEQ multiplex PCR; TCRdb has only the in-frame clones, and not every one. D and trimming come from the DNA, and the V and J calls and clone size come from that table. The sample contains fewer than 700,000 clones, 85% to 90% of which appear only once. One Seattle source followed patients from active infection through their disease course.

The TCR originated in a woman aged 45-59 years with COVID-19, enrolled during active disease. The specimen sequenced was peripheral blood. V usage is TRBV3-1 (or the pseudogene TRBV3-2) and J usage is TRBJ2-2; TRBD2 matches 8 bases. The CDR3, as DNA: TGTGCCAGCAGCCAGACTAGCGTAGAGGTGGGGGAGCTGTTTTTT. Its protein is CASSQTSVEVGELFF.